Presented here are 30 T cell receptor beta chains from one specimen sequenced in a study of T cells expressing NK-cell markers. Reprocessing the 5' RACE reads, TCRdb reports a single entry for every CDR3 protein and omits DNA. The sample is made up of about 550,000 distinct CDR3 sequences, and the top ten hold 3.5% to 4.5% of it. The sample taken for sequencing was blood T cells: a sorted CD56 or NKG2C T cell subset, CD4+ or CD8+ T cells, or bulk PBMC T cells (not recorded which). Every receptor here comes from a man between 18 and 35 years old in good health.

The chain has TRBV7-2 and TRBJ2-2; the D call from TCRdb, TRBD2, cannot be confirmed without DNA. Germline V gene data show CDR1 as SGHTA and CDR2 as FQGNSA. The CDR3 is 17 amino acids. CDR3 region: CASTLGGTSDNTGELFF.

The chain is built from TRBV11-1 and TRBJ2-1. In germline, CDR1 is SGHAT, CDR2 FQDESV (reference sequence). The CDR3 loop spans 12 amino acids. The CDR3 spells CASSAETNEQFF.

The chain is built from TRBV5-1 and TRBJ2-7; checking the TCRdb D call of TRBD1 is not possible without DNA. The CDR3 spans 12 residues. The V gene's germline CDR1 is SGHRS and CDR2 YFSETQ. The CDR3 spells CASSWDTGSPYF.

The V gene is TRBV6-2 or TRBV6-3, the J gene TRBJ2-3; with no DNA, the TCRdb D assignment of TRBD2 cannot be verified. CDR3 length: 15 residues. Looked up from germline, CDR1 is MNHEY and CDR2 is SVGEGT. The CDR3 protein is CASSYRTSGTDTQYF.

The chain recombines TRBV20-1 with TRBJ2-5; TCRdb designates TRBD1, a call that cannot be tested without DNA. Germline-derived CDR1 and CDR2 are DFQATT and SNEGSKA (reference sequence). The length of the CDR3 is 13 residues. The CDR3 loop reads CSASRTGQETQYF.

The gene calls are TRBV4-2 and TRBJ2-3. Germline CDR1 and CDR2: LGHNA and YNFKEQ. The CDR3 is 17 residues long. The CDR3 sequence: CASSQDRAAASTDTQYF.

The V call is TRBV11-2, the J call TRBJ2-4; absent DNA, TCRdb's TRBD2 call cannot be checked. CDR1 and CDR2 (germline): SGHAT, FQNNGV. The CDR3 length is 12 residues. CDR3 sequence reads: CASRSGLDIQYF.

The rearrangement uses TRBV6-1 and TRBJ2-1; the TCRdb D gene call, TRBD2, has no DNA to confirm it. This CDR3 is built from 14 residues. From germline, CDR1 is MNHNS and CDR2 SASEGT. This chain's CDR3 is CASRRGLAVGEQFF.

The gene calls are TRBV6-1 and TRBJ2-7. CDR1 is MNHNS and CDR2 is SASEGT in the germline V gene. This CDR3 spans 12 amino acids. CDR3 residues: CASRDWGYEQYF.

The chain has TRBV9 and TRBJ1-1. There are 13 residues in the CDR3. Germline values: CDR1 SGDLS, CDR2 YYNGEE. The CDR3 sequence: CASGGGRLTEAFF.

The CDR3: CASSVGTGFSDTQYF. V and J are TRBV12-3 or TRBV12-4 and TRBJ2-3; the TRBD1 assignment by TCRdb is unverifiable without DNA. CDR3 size: 15 residues.

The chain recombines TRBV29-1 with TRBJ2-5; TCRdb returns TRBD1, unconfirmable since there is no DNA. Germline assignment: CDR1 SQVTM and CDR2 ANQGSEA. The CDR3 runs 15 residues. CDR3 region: CSASPDRGLGETQYF. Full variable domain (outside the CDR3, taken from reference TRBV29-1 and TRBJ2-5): SAVISQKPSRDICQRGTSLTIQCQVDSQVTMMFWYRQQPGQSLTLIATANQGSEATYESGFVIDKFPISRPNLTFSTLTVSNMSPEDSSIYLCSASPDRGLGETQYFGPGTRLLVL.

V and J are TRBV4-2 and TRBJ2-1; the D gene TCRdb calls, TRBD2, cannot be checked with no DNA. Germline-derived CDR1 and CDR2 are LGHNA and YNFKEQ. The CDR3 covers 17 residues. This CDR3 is CASSQDWPSGFYNEQFF.

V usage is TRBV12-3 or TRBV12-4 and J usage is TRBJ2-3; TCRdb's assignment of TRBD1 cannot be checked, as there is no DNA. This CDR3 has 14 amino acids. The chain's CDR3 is CASSRRDPSDTQYF.

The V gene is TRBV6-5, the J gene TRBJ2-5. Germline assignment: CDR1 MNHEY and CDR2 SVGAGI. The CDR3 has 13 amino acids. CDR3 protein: CASSSYSGETQYF.

The CDR3 here is CSATKSSYNEQFF. The gene calls are TRBV29-1 and TRBJ2-1. The CDR3 spans 13 residues. Germline assignment: CDR1 SQVTM and CDR2 ANQGSEA.

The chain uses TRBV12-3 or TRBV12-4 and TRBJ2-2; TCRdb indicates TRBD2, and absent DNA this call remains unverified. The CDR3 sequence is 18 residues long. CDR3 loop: CASSPGTSGIFNTGELFF.

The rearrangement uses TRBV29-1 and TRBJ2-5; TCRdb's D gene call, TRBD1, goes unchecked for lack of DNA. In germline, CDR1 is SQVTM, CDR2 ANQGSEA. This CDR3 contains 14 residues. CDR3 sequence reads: CSVDRYSTEGPQYF.

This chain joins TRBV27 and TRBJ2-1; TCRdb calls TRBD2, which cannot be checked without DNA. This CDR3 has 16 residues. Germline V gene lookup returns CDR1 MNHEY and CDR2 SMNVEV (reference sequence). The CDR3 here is CASHILGLAVVNEQFF.

The CDR3 sequence: CSVLGLGETQYF. The chain recombines TRBV29-1 with TRBJ2-5; TCRdb's D call, TRBD2, is unchecked because there is no DNA. CDR3 size: 12 residues. The germline gives CDR1 SQVTM, CDR2 ANQGSEA. The entire variable domain, with the rest obtained from reference TRBV29-1 and TRBJ2-5, is as follows: SAVISQKPSRDICQRGTSLTIQCQVDSQVTMMFWYRQQPGQSLTLIATANQGSEATYESGFVIDKFPISRPNLTFSTLTVSNMSPEDSSIYLCSVLGLGETQYFGPGTRLLVL.

CDR3 amino acids: CASTHDPIGANVLTF. This chain uses TRBV12-3 or TRBV12-4 with TRBJ2-6. This CDR3 contains 15 residues.

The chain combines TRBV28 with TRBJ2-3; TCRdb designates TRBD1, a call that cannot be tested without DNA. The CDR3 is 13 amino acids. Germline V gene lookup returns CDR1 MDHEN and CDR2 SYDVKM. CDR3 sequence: CASTLLTGTMQYF.

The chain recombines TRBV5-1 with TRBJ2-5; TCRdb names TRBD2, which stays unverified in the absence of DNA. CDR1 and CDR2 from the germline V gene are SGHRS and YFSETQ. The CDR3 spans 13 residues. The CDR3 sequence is CASRLGGSETQYF.

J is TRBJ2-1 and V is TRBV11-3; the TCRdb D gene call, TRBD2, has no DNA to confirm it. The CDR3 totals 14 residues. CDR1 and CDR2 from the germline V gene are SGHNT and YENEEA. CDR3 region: CASTEGSSYNEQFF.

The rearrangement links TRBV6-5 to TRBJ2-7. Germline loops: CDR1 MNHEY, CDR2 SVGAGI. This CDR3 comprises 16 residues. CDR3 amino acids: CASSYPRLGSSYEQYF.

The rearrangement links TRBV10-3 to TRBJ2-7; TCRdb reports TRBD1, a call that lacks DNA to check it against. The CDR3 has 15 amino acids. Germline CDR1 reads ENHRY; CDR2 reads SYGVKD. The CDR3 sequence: CAIRQGIGETYEQYF.

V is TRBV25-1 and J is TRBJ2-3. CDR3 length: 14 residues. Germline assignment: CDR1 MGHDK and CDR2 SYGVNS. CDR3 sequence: CASSDRTHTDTQYF.

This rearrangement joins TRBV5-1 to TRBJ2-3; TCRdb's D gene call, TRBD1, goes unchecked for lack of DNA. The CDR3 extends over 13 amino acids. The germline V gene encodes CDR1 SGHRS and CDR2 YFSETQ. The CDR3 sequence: CASSLNRGDTQYF.

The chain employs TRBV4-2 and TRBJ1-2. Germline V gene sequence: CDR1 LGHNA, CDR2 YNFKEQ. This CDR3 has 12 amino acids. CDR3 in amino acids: CASSQEHYGYTF.

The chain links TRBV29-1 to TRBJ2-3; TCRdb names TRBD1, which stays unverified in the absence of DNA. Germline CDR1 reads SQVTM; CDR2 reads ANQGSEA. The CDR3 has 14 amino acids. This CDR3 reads CSVEGQGSTDTQYF.